This T cell receptor (beta chain) originates from a study of breast tumors, draining lymph nodes, adjacent tissues. Study-level findings and limits: Data only fit, rather than demonstrated, lymph node origin of most tumor T cells. The data were judged consistent with most tumor T cells coming from lymph node and expanding in tumor. Compared with basal-like, luminal-like tumors shared significantly more repertoire with nontumor tissue.

CDR3 size: 14 residues. The ends were cut back, 5 bases at V and 9 bases at J, with 14 bases in the middle. Germline V CDR1 and CDR2: SGHDN, FVKESK. TCRdb processed the multiplex PCR reads anew with MiXCR; each CDR3 protein has one entry. The table includes fewer than 200,000 distinct CDR3 sequences, approximately 30% detected once. Turning to this clonotype: Its antigen remains unidentified.

Axillary draining lymph nodes of breast cancer patients supplied the node samples. The sequence came from a female donor with breast cancer. Some clones in this sample may be carry-over from other donors' samples. The chain employs TRBV14 and TRBJ1-6; TRBD1 is a possible D gene (6 bases). The sample consisted of axillary lymph node tissue. The CDR3 spells CASSFQGLGSPLHF. As DNA, the CDR3 is TGTGCCAGCAGCTTTCAGGGGTTAGGTTCACCCCTCCACTTT.